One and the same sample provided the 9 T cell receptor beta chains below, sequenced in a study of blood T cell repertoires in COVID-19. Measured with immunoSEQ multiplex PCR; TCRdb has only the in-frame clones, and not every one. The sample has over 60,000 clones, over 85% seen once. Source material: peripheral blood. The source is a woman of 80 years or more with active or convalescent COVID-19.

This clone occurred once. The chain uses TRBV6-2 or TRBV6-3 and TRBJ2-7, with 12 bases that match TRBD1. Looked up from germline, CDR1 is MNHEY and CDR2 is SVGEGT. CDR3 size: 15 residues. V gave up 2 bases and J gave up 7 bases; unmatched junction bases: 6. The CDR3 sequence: CASSYRDRGPWEQYF. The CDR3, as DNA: TGTGCCAGCAGTTACCGGGACAGGGGGCCGTGGGAGCAGTACTTC.

The DNA of the CDR3 is TGTGCCAGCAGCCAGGACATAAGAGCGGGGGCGGGGGATACGCAGTATTTT. It translates to CASSQDIRAGAGDTQYF. This chain uses TRBV3-1 (or the pseudogene TRBV3-2) with TRBJ2-3, with 8 bases matching TRBD2. The CDR3 consists of 17 residues. V lost 3 bases, J lost 6 bases, and 14 bases stayed unmatched. Germline CDR1 LGHDT, CDR2 YNNKEL (reference sequence).

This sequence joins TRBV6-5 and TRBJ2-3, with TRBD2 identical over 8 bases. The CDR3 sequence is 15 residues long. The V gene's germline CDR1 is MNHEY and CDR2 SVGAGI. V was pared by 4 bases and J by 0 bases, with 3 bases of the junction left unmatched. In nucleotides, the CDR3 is TGTGCCAGCAGTTGGACTAGCCGGAGCACAGATACGCAGTATTTT. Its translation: CASSWTSRSTDTQYF.

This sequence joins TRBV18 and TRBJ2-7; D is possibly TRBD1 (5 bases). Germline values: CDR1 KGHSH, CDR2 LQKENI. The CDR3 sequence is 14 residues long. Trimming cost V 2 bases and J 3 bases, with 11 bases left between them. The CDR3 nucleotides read TGTGCCAGCTCACCAACGGCAGGGAACTACGAGCAGTACTTC. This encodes CASSPTAGNYEQYF. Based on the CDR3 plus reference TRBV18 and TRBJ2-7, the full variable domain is NAGVMQNPRHLVRRRGQEARLRCSPMKGHSHVYWYRQLPEEGLKFMVYLQKENIIDESGMPKERFSAEFPKEGPSILRIQQVVRGDSAAYFCASSPTAGNYEQYFGPGTRLTVT.

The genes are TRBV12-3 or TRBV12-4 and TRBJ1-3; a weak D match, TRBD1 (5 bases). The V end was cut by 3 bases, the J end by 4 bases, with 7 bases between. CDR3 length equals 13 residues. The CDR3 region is CASSLAGGNTIYF. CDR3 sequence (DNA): TGTGCCAGCAGTTTGGCAGGGGGAAACACCATATATTTT.

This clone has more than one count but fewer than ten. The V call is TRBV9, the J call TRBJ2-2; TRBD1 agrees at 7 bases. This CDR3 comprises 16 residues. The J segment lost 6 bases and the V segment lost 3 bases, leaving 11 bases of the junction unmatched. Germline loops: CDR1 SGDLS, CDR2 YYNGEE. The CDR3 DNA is TGTGCCAGCAGCGACGGACTTACAGGGGCCCCCGGGGAGCTGTTTTTT. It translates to CASSDGLTGAPGELFF.

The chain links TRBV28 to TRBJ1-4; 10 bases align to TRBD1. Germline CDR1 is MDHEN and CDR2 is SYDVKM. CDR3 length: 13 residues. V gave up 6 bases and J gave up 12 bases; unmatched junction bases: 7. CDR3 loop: CASRGQGEVELFF. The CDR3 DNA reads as TGTGCCAGCAGAGGACAGGGGGAAGTGGAACTGTTTTTT. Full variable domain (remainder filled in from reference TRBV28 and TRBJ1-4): DVKVTQSSRYLVKRTGEKVFLECVQDMDHENMFWYRQDPGLGLRLIYFSYDVKMKEKGDIPEGYSVSREKKERFSLILESASTNQTSMYLCASRGQGEVELFFGSGTQLSVL.

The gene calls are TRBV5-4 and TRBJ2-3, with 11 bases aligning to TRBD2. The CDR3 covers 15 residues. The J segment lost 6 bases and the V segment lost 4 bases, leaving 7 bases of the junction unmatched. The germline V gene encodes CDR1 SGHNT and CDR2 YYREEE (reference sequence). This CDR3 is CASSPGTSGWDTQYF. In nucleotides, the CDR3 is TGTGCCAGCAGCCCGGGGACTAGCGGCTGGGATACGCAGTATTTT.

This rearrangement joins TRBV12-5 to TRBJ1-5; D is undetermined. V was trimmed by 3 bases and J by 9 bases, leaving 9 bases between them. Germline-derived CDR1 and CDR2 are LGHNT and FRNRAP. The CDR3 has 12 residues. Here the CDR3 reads CASGFKGGPQHF. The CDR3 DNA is TGTGCTAGTGGTTTCAAGGGAGGGCCCCAGCATTTT. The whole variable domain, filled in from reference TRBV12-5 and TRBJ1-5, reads DARVTQTPRHKVTEMGQEVTMRCQPILGHNTVFWYRQTMMQGLELLAYFRNRAPLDDSGMPKDRFSAEMPDATLATLKIQPSEPRDSAVYFCASGFKGGPQHFGDGTRLSIL.